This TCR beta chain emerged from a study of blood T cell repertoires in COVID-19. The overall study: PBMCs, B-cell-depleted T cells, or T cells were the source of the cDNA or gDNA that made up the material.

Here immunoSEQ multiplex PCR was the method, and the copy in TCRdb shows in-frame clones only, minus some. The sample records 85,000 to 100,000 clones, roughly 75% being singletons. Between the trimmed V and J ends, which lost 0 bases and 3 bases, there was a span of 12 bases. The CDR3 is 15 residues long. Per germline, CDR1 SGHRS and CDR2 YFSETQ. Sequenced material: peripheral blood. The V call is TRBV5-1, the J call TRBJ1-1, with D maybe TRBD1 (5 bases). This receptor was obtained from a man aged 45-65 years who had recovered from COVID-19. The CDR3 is CASSLAGRADTEAFF. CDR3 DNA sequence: TGCGCCAGCAGCTTGGCTGGCAGGGCGGACACTGAAGCTTTCTTT.